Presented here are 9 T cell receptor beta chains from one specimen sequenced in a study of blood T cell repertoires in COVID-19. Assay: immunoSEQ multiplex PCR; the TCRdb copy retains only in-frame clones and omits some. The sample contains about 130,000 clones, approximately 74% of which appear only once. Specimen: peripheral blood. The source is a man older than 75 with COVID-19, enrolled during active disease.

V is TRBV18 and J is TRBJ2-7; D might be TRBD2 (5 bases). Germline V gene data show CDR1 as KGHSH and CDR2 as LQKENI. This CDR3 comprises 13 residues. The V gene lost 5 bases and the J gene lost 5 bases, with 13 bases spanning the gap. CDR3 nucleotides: TGTGCCAGCTCAGGCCGTCTGGAGGACGAGCAGTACTTC. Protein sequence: CASSGRLEDEQYF.

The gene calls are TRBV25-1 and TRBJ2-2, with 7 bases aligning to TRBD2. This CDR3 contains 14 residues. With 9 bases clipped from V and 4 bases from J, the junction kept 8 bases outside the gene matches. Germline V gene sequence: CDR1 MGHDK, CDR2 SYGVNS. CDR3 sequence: CASGGEMGTGELFF. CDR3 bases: TGTGCCAGTGGGGGGGAAATGGGCACCGGGGAGCTGTTTTTT.

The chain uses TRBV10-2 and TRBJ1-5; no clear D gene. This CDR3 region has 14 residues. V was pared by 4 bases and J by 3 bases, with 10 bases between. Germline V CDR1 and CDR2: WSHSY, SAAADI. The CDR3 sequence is CASSATDSNQPQHF. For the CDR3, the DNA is TGCGCCAGCAGTGCAACAGATTCCAATCAGCCCCAGCATTTT.

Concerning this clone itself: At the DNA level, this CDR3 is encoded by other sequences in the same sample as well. The DNA for the CDR3 is TGTGCCAGCAGTTCACAGGGCTATGGCTACACCTTC. Amino acids: CASSSQGYGYTF. This chain uses TRBV28 with TRBJ1-2, with D possibly matching TRBD1 (6 bases). CDR3 size: 12 residues. CDR1 is MDHEN and CDR2 is SYDVKM in the germline V gene. Trimming took off 4 bases at V and 4 bases at J, with 7 bases between the two ends.

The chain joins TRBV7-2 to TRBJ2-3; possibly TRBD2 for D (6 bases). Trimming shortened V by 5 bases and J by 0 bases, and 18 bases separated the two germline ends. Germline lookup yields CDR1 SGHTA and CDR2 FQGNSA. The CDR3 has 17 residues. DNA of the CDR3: TGTGCCAGCAGCCAATGGGAGGCGGGACCTAGCACAGATACGCAGTATTTT. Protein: CASSQWEAGPSTDTQYF.

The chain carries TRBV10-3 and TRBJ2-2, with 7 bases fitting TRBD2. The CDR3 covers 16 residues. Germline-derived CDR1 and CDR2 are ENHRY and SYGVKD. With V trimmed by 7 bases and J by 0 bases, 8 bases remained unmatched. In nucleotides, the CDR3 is TGTGCCATCAAGGCTAGCGGAGGGGCGAACACCGGGGAGCTGTTTTTT. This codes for CAIKASGGANTGELFF.

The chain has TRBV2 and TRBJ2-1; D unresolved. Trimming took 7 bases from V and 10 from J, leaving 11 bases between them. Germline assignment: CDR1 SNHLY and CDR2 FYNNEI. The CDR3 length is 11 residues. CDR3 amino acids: CASTPYYEQFF. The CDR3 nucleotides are TGTGCCAGCACCCCTTACTACGAGCAGTTCTTC.

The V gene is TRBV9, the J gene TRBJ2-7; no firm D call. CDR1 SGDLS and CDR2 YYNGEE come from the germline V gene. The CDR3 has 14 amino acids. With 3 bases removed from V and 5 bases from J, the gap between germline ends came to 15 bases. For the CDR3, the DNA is TGTGCCAGCAGCGCGTCACATTGGAGCCACGAGCAGTACTTC. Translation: CASSASHWSHEQYF.

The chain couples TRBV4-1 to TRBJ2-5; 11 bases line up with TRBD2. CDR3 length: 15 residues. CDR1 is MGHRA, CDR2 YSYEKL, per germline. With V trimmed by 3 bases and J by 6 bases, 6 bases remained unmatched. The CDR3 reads CASSQRVAGGKTQYF. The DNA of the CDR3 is TGCGCCAGCAGCCAGAGGGTAGCGGGAGGGAAGACCCAGTACTTC.